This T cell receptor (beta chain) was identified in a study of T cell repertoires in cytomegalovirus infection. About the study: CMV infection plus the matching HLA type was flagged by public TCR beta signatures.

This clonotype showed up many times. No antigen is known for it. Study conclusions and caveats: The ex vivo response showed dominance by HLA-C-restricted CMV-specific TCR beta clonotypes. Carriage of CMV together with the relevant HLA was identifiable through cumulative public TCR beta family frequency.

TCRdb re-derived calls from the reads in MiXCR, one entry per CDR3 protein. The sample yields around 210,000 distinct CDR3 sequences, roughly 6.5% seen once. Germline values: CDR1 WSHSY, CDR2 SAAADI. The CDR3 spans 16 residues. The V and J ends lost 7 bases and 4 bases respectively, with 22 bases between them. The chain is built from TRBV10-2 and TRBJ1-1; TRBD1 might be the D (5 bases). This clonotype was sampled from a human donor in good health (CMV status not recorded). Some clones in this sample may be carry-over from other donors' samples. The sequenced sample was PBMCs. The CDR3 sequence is CASTVRGPAKGTEAFF. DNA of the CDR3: TGCGCCAGCACGGTGAGGGGACCCGCTAAGGGCACTGAAGCTTTCTTT.